These 4 T cell receptor beta chains were all obtained from the same sample, sequenced in a study of cytomegalovirus exposure and HLA in healthy donors (dated by TCRdb to about 2017). Libraries were made using the immunoSEQ multiplex PCR assay. Sourced from immuneACCESS, this table was stored by TCRdb with only in-frame sequences that have V and J called. A share of the clones is absent; for the studies checked, an unresolved V gene accounts for under half, and the remainder has no known explanation. The sample table holds some 110,000 clones, of which less than 90% were seen once. About 4.2% of the sample rests with the top ten. The sample comprised PBMCs. The origin of the receptors is a man younger than 35 in good health and CMV-seropositive.

The chain employs TRBV7-9 and TRBJ1-3; D unresolved. The CDR3 sequence is 13 residues long. Germline V lookup: CDR1 SEHNR, CDR2 FQNEAQ (reference sequence). Trimming removed 8 bases from V and 0 bases from J, with 8 bases in between. CDR3 nucleotide sequence: TGTGCCAGCCAGCGGGCCTCTGGAAACACCATATATTTT. As protein: CASQRASGNTIYF.

V is TRBV5-1 and J is TRBJ1-4; D is unclear. V was clipped by 0 bases and J by 8 bases, with 11 bases between them. The CDR3 loop spans 14 amino acids. The V gene's germline CDR1 is SGHRS and CDR2 YFSETQ. CDR3 DNA sequence: TGCGCCAGCAGCTTGGCGGGATCAGGAGAAAAACTGTTTTTT. Protein sequence: CASSLAGSGEKLFF.

The chain has TRBV27 and TRBJ1-5; the D is unclear. In germline, CDR1 is MNHEY, CDR2 SMNVEV (reference sequence). V was trimmed by 6 bases and J by 4 bases, leaving 13 bases between them. The CDR3 has 14 residues. CDR3 sequence (DNA): TGTGCCAGCAGGACCGGGAGGCCGAATCAGCCCCAGCATTTT. Translated: CASRTGRPNQPQHF.

The gene calls are TRBV2 and TRBJ1-5; the match to TRBD1 covers 8 bases. Germline V gene sequence: CDR1 SNHLY, CDR2 FYNNEI. V was pared by 8 bases and J by 3 bases, with 6 bases of the junction left unmatched. The CDR3 is 14 residues long. The CDR3 loop reads CASAADRDNQPQHF. In DNA form, the CDR3 reads TGTGCCAGCGCTGCGGACAGGGACAATCAGCCCCAGCATTTT.